This T cell receptor (beta chain) was profiled in a study of T cell repertoires in aging, cancer and after chemotherapy. Study context: Roughly 10 million TCR reads made up the full dataset. Study conclusions and caveats: Untreated cancer patients had significantly lower blood TCR diversity than age-matched healthy donors.

Multiplex touch-down PCR with TRB-A/B primers amplified rearranged V-D-J TRB sequences. TCRdb passed the multiplex PCR reads through MiXCR, listing each CDR3 protein once. This table holds roughly 3,500 distinct CDR3 sequences, 25% to 35% found once. Amplification of TCR beta used genomic DNA extracted from peripheral blood. With regard to this clonotype: No antigen is known for it.

CDR1 and CDR2 from the germline V gene are SEHNR and FQNEAQ (reference sequence). The CDR3 consists of 14 residues. The J segment lost 7 bases and the V segment lost 6 bases, leaving 5 bases of the junction unmatched. The specimen sequenced was blood. The clonotype originates from a human donor with a solid tumor. The chain has TRBV7-9 and TRBJ2-1, with 11 bases matching TRBD1. The CDR3 spells CASSSGTGGNEQFF. For the CDR3, the DNA is TGTGCCAGCAGTTCCGGGACAGGGGGTAATGAGCAGTTCTTC.